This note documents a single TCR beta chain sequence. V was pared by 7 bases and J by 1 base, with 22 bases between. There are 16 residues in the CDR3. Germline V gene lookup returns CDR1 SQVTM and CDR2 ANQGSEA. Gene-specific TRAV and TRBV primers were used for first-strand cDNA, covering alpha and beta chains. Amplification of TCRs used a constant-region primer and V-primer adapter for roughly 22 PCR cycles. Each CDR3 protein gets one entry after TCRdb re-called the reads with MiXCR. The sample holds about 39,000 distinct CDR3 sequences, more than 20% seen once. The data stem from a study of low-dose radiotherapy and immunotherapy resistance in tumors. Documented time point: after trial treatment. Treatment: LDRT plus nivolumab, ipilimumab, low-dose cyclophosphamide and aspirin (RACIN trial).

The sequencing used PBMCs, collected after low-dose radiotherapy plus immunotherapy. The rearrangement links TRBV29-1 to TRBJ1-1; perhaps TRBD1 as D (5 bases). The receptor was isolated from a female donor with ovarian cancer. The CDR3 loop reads CSGLGREDRGNTEAFF. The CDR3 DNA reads TGCAGCGGTTTGGGCAGGGAGGATCGTGGGAACACTGAAGCTTTCTTT.